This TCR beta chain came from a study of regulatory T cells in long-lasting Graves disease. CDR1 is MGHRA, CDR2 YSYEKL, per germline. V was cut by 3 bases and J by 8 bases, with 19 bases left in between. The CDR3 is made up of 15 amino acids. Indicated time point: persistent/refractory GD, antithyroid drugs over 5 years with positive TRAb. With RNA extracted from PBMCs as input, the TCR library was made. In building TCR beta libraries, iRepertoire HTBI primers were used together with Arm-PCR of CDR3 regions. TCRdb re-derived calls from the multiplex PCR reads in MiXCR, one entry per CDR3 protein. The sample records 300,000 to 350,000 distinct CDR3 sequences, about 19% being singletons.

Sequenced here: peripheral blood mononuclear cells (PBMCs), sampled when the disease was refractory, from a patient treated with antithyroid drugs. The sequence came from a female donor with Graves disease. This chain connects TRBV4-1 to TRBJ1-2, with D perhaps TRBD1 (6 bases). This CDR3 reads CASSHPARGKEGYTF. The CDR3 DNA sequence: TGCGCCAGCAGCCATCCGGCCAGGGGTAAAGAAGGCTACACCTTC.